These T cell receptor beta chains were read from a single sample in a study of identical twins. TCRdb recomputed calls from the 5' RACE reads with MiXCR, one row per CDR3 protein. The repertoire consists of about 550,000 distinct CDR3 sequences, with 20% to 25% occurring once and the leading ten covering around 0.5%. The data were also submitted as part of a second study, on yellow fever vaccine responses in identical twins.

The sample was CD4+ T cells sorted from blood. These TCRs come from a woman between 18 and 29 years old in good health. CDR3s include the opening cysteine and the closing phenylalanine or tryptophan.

CASSRGPGTDTQYF | TRBV12-3/TRBV12-4
CASSPQGLGTDTQYF | TRBV7-2
CATSYGPNTEAFF | TRBV24-1
CAISWTSGPYNEQFF | TRBV10-3
CASTDSGPGETNTIYF | TRBV12-3/TRBV12-4
CSATKQGDNYGYTF | TRBV20-1
CASSPGTRTYEQYF | TRBV5-1
CASTTGLAGLPQFF | TRBV2
CSARLEGANVAFF | TRBV20-1
CASSPRTSGREETQYF | TRBV5-1
CASSPGPTSTGELFF | TRBV7-6
CSATTGGFTDTQYF | TRBV29-1
CATSASASTDTQYF | TRBV24-1
CAISESSGRNEQYF | TRBV10-3
CSASLAGVTEQYF | TRBV20-1
CASSLRTGYSPLHF | TRBV12-3/TRBV12-4
CAPKPGTGFFNEQFF | TRBV24-1
CASSSDARVAFF | TRBV7-1
CASSQAPEWSGYTF | TRBV3-1
CASSFLSGSFLVEQFF | TRBV5-8
CASSLEFGVAPDTQYF | TRBV7-2
CASSSAGSPQAFF | TRBV28
CSARYTGNMNTEAFF | TRBV20-1
CASSPQGYSSYEQYF | TRBV5-1
CASSSPSSGSNEQFF | TRBV7-3
CASSPTTVFSEKLFF | TRBV9
CSARGRDTGELFF | TRBV20-1
CASSLRAGTTYNEQFF | TRBV7-9
CSARGTGGYYEQYF | TRBV20-1
CASSYGGEAFF | TRBV12-3/TRBV12-4
CASSTGPLEGYTF | TRBV7-8
CASSLVGREAGEQFF | TRBV5-1
CASSSPGQGVNYGYTF | TRBV12-3/TRBV12-4
CASSADGRDTGELFF | TRBV10-1
CSVVTSGSSNEQFF | TRBV29-1
CASTLMHGTGSSKKLFF | TRBV28
CSAMGGRNTGELFF | TRBV20-1
CASSFSTQDTQYF | TRBV5-1
CASSYSGDMNTEAFF | TRBV12-3/TRBV12-4
CASGRAGVGLYEQYF | TRBV27
CASSLWRGKMETQYF | TRBV7-9
CASSQNQASFTDTQYF | TRBV14
CSARVPTGTSGSGQFF | TRBV20-1
CASSPGVTYGYTF | TRBV7-9
CASSERREKLFF | TRBV10-2
CASSQDHFSTNNSPLHF | TRBV4-1
CASSRQLGYGYTF | TRBV3-1
CATSSLGTGQETQYF | TRBV15
CASSQGGQGRPYGYTF | TRBV3-1
CASSLVTSEVRFYEQYF | TRBV7-8
CASRLRLGSTDTQYF | TRBV28